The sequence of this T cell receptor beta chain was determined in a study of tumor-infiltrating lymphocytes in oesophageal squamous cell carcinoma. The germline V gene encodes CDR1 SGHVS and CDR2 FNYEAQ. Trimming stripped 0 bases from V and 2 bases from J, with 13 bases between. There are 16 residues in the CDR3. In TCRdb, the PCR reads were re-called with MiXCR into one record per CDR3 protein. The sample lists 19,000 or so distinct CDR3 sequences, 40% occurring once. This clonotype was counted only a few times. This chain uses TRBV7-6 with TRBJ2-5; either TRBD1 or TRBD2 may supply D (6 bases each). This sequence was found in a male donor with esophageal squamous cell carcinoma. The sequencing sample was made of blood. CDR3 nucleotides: TGTGCCAGCAGCTTAGCGGGGGGCGTCCTTCAAGAGACCCAGTACTTC. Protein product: CASSLAGGVLQETQYF.